This T cell receptor beta chain was captured in a study of control samples from healthy donors and cancer patients. TCRdb's copy holds only in-frame clones and misses some; the assay was immunoSEQ multiplex PCR. The table has tens of thousands of clones, approximately 86% seen once. This clonotype was sampled from a man in his 60s in good health. Input material: blood.

The CDR3 loop is CASSFVNRDTQYF. The CDR3 region has the DNA TGTGCCAGCAGTTTTGTGAACAGAGATACGCAGTATTTT. The V gene is TRBV28, the J gene TRBJ2-3; D uncertain. The germline V gene has CDR1 MDHEN and CDR2 SYDVKM. V lost 3 bases to trimming and J lost 5 bases, with 9 bases between them. This CDR3 is built from 13 residues.